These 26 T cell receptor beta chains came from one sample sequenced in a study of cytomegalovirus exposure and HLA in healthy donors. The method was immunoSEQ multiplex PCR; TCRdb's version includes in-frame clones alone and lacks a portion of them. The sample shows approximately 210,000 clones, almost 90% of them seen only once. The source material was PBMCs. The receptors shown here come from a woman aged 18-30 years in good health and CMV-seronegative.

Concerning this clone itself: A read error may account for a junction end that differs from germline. For the CDR3, the DNA is TGTGCTAGCAGCCCGACTCCCTCTGGAAACACCATATATTTT. Its translation is CASSPTPSGNTIYF. The chain employs TRBV7-7 and TRBJ1-3, with D uncertain. The CDR3 length is 14 residues. Germline CDR1 reads SSHAT; CDR2 reads FNYEAQ (reference sequence). The full variable domain, with the rest looked up from reference TRBV7-7 and TRBJ1-3, is GAGVSQSPRYKVTKRGQDVTLRCDPISSHATLYWYQQALGQGPEFLTYFNYEAQPDKSGLPSDRFSAERPEGSISTLTIQRTEQRDSAMYRCASSPTPSGNTIYFGEGSWLTVV.

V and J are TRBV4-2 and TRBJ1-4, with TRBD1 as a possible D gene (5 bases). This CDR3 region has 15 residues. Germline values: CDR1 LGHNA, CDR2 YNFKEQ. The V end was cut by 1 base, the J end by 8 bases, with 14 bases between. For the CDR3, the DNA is TGTGCCAGCAGCCAAGCCCAGGGTTTACGGGAAAAACTGTTTTTT. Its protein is CASSQAQGLREKLFF.

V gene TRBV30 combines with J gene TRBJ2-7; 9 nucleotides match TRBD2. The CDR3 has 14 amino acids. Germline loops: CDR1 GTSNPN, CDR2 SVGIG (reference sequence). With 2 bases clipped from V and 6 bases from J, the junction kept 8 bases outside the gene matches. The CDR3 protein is CAWSRREGRFEQYF. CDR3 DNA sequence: TGTGCCTGGAGTAGGCGGGAGGGTCGATTCGAGCAGTACTTC.

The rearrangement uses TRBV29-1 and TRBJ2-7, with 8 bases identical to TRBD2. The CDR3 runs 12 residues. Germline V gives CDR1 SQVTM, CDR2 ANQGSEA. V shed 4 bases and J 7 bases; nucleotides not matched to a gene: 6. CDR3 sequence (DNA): TGCAGCGTTGGGGGGACTAGTGGAGAGCAGTACTTC. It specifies CSVGGTSGEQYF.

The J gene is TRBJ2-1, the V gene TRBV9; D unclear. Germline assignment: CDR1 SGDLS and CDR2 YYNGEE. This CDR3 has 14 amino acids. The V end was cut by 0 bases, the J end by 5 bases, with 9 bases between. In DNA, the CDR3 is TGTGCCAGCAGCGTAGCAACGGAGAACAATGAGCAGTTCTTC. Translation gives CASSVATENNEQFF.

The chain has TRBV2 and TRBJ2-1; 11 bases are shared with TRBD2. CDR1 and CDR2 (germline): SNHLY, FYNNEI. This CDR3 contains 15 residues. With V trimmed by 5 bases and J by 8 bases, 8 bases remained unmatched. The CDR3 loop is CASSPGLAVRYEQFF. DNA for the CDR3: TGTGCCAGCAGTCCGGGACTAGCGGTTAGATATGAGCAGTTCTTC. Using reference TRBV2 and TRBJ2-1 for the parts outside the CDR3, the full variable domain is EPEVTQTPSHQVTQMGQEVILRCVPISNHLYFYWYRQILGQKVEFLVSFYNNEISEKSEIFDDQFSVERPDGSNFTLKIRSTKLEDSAMYFCASSPGLAVRYEQFFGPGTRLTVL.

The CDR3 DNA follows: TGTGCCAGCAGTTCAGGGGGCATCAACTATGGCTACACCTTC. It yields the protein CASSSGGINYGYTF. This chain links TRBV6-5 with TRBJ1-2, with 8 bases lining up with TRBD1. The CDR3 has 14 amino acids. Trimming at V came to 4 bases and at J to 2 bases, leaving 3 bases not matched to a gene. CDR1 MNHEY and CDR2 SVGAGI come from the germline V gene.

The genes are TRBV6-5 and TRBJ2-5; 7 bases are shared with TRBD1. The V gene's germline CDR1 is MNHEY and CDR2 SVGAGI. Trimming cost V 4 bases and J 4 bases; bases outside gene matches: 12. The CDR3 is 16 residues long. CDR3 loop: CASSSSSWTGTETQYF. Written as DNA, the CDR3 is TGTGCCAGCAGTTCCTCTTCGTGGACAGGAACAGAGACCCAGTACTTC.

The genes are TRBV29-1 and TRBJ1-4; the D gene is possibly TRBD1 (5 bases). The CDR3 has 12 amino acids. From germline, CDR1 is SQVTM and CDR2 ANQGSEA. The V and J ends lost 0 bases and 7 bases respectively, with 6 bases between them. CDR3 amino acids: CSVEEGGEKLFF. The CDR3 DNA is TGCAGCGTTGAAGAGGGGGGTGAAAAACTGTTTTTT.

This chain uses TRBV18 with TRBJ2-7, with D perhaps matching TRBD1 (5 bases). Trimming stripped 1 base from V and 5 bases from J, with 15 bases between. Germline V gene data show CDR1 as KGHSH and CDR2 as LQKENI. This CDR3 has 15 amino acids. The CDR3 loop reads CASSPRRVGADEQYF. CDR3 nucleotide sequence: TGTGCCAGCTCACCACGCAGGGTAGGGGCGGACGAGCAGTACTTC.

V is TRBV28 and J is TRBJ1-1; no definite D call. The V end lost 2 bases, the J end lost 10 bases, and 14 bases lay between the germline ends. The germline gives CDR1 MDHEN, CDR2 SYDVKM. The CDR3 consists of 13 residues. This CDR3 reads CASSLPVRVGAFF. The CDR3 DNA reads TGTGCCAGCAGTTTACCGGTTCGTGTTGGAGCTTTCTTT.

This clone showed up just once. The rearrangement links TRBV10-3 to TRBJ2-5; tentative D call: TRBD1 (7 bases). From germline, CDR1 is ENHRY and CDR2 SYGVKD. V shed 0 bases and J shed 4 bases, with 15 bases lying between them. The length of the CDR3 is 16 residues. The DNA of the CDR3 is TGTGCCATCAGTGAGTCTCAGGGGGTCGGGGGAGAGACCCAGTACTTC. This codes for CAISESQGVGGETQYF.

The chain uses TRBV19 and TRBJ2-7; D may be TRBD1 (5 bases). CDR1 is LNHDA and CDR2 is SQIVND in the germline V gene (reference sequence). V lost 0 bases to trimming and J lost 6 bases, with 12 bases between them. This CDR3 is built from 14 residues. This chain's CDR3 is CASSIEAGLGEQYF. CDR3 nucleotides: TGTGCCAGTAGTATAGAGGCAGGGTTGGGCGAGCAGTACTTC.

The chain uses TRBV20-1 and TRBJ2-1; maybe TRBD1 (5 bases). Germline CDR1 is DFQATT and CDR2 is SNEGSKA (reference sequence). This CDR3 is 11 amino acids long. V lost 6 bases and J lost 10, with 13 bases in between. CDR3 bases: TGCAGTGCGTATAACAGGAGAGAGCAGTTCTTC. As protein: CSAYNRREQFF.

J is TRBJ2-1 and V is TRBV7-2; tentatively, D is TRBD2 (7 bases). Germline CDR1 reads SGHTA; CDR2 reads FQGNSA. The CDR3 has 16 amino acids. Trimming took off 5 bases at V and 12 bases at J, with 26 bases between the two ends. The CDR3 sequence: CASSPPGSLGGLGQFF. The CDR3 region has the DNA TGTGCCAGCAGCCCACCGGGGAGTTTGGGGGGGCTAGGGCAGTTCTTC.

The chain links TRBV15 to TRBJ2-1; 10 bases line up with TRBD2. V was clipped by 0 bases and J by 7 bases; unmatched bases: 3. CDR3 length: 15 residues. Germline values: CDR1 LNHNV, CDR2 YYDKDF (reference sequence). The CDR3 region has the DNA TGTGCCACCAGCAGAGATGGGACTAGCGAGAATGAGCAGTTCTTC. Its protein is CATSRDGTSENEQFF.

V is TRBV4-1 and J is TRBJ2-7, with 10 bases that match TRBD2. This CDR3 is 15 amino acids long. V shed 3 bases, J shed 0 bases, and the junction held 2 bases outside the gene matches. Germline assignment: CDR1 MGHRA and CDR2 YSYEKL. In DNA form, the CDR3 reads TGCGCCAGCAGCCAGAGACTAGCGGGCTCCTACGAGCAGTACTTC. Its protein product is CASSQRLAGSYEQYF.

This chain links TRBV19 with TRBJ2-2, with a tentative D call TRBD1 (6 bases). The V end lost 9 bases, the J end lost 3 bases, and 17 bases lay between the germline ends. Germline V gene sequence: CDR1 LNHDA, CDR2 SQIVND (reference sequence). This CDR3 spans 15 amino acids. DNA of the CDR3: TGTGCCAGCCAACCGAAGCAGGGGTACACCGGGGAGCTGTTTTTT. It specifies CASQPKQGYTGELFF.

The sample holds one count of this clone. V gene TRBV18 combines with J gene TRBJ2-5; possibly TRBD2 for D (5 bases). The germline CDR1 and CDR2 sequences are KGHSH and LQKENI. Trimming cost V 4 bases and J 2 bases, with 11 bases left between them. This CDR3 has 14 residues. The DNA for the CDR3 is TGTGCCAGCTCACTCGCCGGGGTACAAGAGACCCAGTACTTC. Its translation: CASSLAGVQETQYF.

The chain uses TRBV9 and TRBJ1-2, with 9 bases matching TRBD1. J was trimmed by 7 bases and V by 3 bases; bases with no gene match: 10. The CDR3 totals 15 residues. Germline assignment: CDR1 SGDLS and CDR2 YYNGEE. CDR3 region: CASSAYWDRASGYTF. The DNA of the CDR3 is TGTGCCAGCAGCGCATATTGGGACAGGGCCAGTGGCTACACCTTC.

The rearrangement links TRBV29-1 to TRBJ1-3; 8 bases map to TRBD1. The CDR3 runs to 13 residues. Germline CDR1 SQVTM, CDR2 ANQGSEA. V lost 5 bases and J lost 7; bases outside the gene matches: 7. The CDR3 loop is CSVSSTGANTIYF. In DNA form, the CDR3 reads TGCAGCGTTTCTTCGACAGGGGCGAACACCATATATTTT. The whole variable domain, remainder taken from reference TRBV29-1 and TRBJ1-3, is SAVISQKPSRDICQRGTSLTIQCQVDSQVTMMFWYRQQPGQSLTLIATANQGSEATYESGFVIDKFPISRPNLTFSTLTVSNMSPEDSSIYLCSVSSTGANTIYFGEGSWLTVV.

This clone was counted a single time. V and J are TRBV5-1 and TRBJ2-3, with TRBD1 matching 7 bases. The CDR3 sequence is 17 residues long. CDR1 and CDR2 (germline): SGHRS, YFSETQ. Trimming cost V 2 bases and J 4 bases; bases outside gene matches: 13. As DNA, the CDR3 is TGCGCCAGCAGCTTCTGGTCGTTGGGGCAGGGGGCAGATACGCAGTATTTT. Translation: CASSFWSLGQGADTQYF.

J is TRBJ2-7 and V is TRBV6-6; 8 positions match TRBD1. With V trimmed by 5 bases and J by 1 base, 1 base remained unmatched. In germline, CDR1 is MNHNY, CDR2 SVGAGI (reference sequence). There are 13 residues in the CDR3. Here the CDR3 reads CASSRTGSYEQYF. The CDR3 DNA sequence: TGTGCCAGCAGTCGGACAGGGTCCTACGAGCAGTACTTC.

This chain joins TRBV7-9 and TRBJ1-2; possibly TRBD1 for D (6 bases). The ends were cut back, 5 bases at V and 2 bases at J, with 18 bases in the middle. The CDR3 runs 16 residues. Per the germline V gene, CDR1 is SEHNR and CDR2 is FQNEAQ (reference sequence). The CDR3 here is CASSPEPRTVNYGYTF. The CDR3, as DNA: TGTGCCAGCAGCCCCGAACCCCGGACAGTAAACTATGGCTACACCTTC.

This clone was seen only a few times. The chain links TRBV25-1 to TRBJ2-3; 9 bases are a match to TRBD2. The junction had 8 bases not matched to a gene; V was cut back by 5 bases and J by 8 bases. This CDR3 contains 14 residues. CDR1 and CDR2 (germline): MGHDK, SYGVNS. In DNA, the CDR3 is TGTGCCAGCAGTTCGGGACTAGCTCGGGCTACGCAGTATTTT. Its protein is CASSSGLARATQYF.

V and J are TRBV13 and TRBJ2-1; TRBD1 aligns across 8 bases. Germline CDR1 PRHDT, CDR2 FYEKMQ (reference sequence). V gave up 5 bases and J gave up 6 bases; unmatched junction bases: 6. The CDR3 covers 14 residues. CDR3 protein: CASSTGQGSNEQFF. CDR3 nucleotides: TGTGCCAGCAGCACCGGACAGGGTTCCAATGAGCAGTTCTTC. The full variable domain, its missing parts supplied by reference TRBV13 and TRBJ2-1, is AAGVIQSPRHLIKEKRETATLKCYPIPRHDTVYWYQQGPGQDPQFLISFYEKMQSDKGSIPDRFSAQQFSDYHSELNMSSLELGDSALYFCASSTGQGSNEQFFGPGTRLTVL.